This TCR beta chain was identified in a study of cytomegalovirus exposure and HLA in healthy donors. Findings and caveats of the study: Immune exposure data for these donors was limited to CMV serostatus. An analysis that was carried out later associated some 17,000 TCR beta sequences with HLA alleles at 0.05 false discovery rate. Later, an analysis showed that TCR beta chains associated with HLA were more clonally expanded than others that were equally common.

PCR employed 60 Vbeta and 13 Jbeta primers. As originally analysed: In a later analysis, tens of millions of unique TCR beta chains included roughly 11 million shared by two or more donors. Some clones are missing from TCRdb's copy, which holds only in-frame ones; the method was immunoSEQ multiplex PCR. The V and J calls and clone size are taken from that table; D and trimming were inferred from the DNA. This table lists 65,000 to 95,000 clones. V was trimmed by 8 bases and J by 0 bases, leaving 16 bases between them. The CDR3 sequence is 15 residues long. Per germline, CDR1 MNHEY and CDR2 SMNVEV (reference sequence). Points on this clone: Antigen unknown.

The sample taken for sequencing was PBMCs. V gene TRBV27 combines with J gene TRBJ1-1, with TRBD1 as a possible D gene (6 bases). The sequence derives from a man aged 25 to 45 in good health and CMV-seronegative. The CDR3 loop reads CASGQRDIVNTEAFF. In nucleotides, the CDR3 is TGTGCCAGCGGACAACGGGACATCGTGAACACTGAAGCTTTCTTT.